This record covers a single T cell receptor (beta chain). These data are taken from a study of T-cell reconstitution after alpha-beta-depleted transplantation in children. Germline CDR1 is GTSNPN and CDR2 is SVGIG (reference sequence). With V trimmed by 7 bases and J by 5 bases, 6 bases remained unmatched. This CDR3 spans 12 amino acids. A TCRbeta library incorporating unique molecular identifiers was prepared. TCRdb re-derived calls from the PCR reads in MiXCR, one entry per CDR3 protein. This table has 300,000 to 350,000 distinct CDR3 sequences, around 25% appearing once. The sequencing used PBMCs, mostly from graft donor cells, collected 180 days after TCRalphabeta/CD19-depleted stem cell transplant. This receptor was taken from a male patient between 10 and 17 years old who had a stem cell transplant for acute lymphoblastic leukemia, so the T cells may come from the graft donor. V gene TRBV30 combines with J gene TRBJ1-1; TRBD1 matches at 8 bases. CDR3 sequence reads: CALHRGGTEAFF. The CDR3 DNA sequence: TGTGCCTTACACAGGGGGGGGACTGAAGCTTTCTTT.